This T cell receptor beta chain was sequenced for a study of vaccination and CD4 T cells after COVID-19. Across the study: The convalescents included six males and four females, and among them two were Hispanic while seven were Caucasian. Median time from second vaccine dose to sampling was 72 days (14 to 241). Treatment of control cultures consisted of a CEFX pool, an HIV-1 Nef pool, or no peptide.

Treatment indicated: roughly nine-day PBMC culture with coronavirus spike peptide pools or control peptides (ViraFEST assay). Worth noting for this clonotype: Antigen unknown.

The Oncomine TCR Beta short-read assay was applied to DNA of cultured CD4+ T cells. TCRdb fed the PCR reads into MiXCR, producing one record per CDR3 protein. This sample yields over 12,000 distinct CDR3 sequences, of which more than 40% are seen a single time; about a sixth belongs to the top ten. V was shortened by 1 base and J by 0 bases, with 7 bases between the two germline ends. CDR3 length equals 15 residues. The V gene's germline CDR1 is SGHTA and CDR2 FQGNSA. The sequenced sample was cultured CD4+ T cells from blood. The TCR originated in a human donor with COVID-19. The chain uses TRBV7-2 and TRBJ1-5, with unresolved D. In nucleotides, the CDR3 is TGTGCCAGCAGCTTAGGTTCTGTTAGCAATCAGCCCCAGCATTTT. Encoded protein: CASSLGSVSNQPQHF. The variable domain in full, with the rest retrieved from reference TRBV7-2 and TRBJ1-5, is GAGVSQSPSNKVTEKGKDVELRCDPISGHTALYWYRQSLGQGLEFLIYFQGNSAPDKSGLPSDRFSAERTGGSVSTLTIQRTQQEDSAVYLCASSLGSVSNQPQHFGDGTRLSIL.